The source of this T cell receptor beta chain is a study of quantifying T cell responses using KT2 cells. Background on the study: cDNA was made from DNase-treated RNA using alpha and beta constant primers. The T4 ligation step was estimated to exceed 8.5% efficiency under optimum conditions. Study-level results: Input KT2 cell number predicted KT2 alpha and beta sequence counts linearly over several orders of magnitude.

An oligo carrying a UMI was ligated to the cDNA 3' end. An equimolar mix of RC1.1 and RC1.2 primed the beta chain across TRBC1 and TRBC2. TCRdb independently ran MiXCR on the UMI-ligation and nested PCR reads; one entry per CDR3 protein. The sample has about 50,000 distinct CDR3 sequences; around a tenth are singletons. V was trimmed by 5 bases and J by 5 bases, leaving 12 bases between them. Per the germline V gene, CDR1 is MNHEY and CDR2 is SVGAGI. There are 14 residues in the CDR3. Of note for this clonotype: The antigen remains unidentified.

The TCR sequence derives from a human donor. The chain joins TRBV6-5 to TRBJ1-4; the D gene is possibly TRBD1 (6 bases). The specimen was PBMCs spiked with cells of the T cell clone KT2. CDR3 DNA: TGTGCCAGCAGTCCTGGACAGAGAAATGAAAAACTGTTTTTT. Encoded protein: CASSPGQRNEKLFF.